These 20 T cell receptor beta chains originate from one sample sequenced in a study of cytomegalovirus exposure and HLA in healthy donors. Researchers ran the PCR with 60 Vbeta and 13 Jbeta primers. TCRdb's copy holds only in-frame clones and misses some; the assay was immunoSEQ multiplex PCR. The sample lists some 160,000 clones, nearly 80% occurring once. The sequenced sample consisted of PBMCs. The receptors here all came from a woman in her twenties or thirties in good health and CMV-seronegative.

The V gene is TRBV19, the J gene TRBJ1-2, with 8 bases that match TRBD1. Germline V gene lookup returns CDR1 LNHDA and CDR2 SQIVND (reference sequence). V was pared by 1 base and J by 1 base, with 2 bases of the junction left unmatched. The length of the CDR3 is 15 residues. The CDR3 here is CASSIVTGGNYGYTF. CDR3 nucleotide sequence: TGTGCCAGTAGTATAGTTACAGGGGGTAACTATGGCTACACCTTC.

The chain couples TRBV14 to TRBJ1-5; 7 bases are a match to TRBD1. V shed 2 bases, J shed 2 bases, and the junction held 3 bases outside the gene matches. The length of the CDR3 is 15 residues. The germline gives CDR1 SGHDN, CDR2 FVKESK. The CDR3 DNA sequence: TGTGCCAGCAGCCAACGCACAGGGGGCAATCAGCCCCAGCATTTT. Its translation: CASSQRTGGNQPQHF.

V is TRBV6-6 and J is TRBJ1-5; 7 positions match TRBD1. After removal of 6 bases from V and 5 bases from J, the junction contained 7 bases not matched to a gene. This CDR3 is 14 amino acids long. Germline-derived CDR1 and CDR2 are MNHNY and SVGAGI (reference sequence). CDR3 region: CASRTQGRDQPQHF. In DNA form, the CDR3 reads TGTGCCAGCAGGACACAGGGGCGGGATCAGCCCCAGCATTTT.

In its sample, this clone was seen a few times. The chain uses TRBV6-1 and TRBJ2-1; D unresolved. The germline CDR1 and CDR2 sequences are MNHNS and SASEGT. V lost 6 bases and J lost 5, with 14 bases in between. CDR3 size: 14 residues. As DNA, the CDR3 is TGTGCCAGCAGCCCCAAAACATTCGACAATGAGCAGTTCTTC. It specifies CASSPKTFDNEQFF.

This clone was detected only a few times. The chain has TRBV7-2 and TRBJ1-1, with a possible D match to TRBD1 (5 bases). Germline V gene lookup returns CDR1 SGHTA and CDR2 FQGNSA. V lost 2 bases, J lost 10 bases, and 11 bases lay in between. This CDR3 spans 12 amino acids. The CDR3 DNA follows: TGTGCCAGCAGCTTACGCCAGGGTCGAGCTTTCTTT. Protein product: CASSLRQGRAFF.

The V call is TRBV7-9, the J call TRBJ1-4, with 9 bases identical to TRBD1. This CDR3 contains 16 residues. V shed 0 bases and J 5 bases; nucleotides not matched to a gene: 4. Germline V gene lookup returns CDR1 SEHNR and CDR2 FQNEAQ (reference sequence). DNA of the CDR3: TGTGCCAGCAGCTTAGCGGACAGGGGCCAGAATGAAAAACTGTTTTTT. Translated: CASSLADRGQNEKLFF.

This clone showed up just once. The chain recombines TRBV7-2 with TRBJ2-2, with D perhaps TRBD1 (6 bases). Germline lookup yields CDR1 SGHTA and CDR2 FQGNSA. This CDR3 spans 16 amino acids. V lost 5 bases and J lost 3, with 16 bases in between. DNA of the CDR3: TGTGCCAGCAGCAGAGGACCTGGACAGTACACCGGGGAGCTGTTTTTT. The encoded protein is CASSRGPGQYTGELFF. Full variable domain (remainder filled in from reference TRBV7-2 and TRBJ2-2): GAGVSQSPSNKVTEKGKDVELRCDPISGHTALYWYRQSLGQGLEFLIYFQGNSAPDKSGLPSDRFSAERTGGSVSTLTIQRTQQEDSAVYLCASSRGPGQYTGELFFGEGSRLTVL.

This chain uses TRBV11-2 with TRBJ1-3; D gene ambiguous. This CDR3 is built from 15 residues. CDR1 SGHAT and CDR2 FQNNGV come from the germline V gene. V lost 2 bases and J lost 0, with 8 bases in between. The CDR3 is CASSLQAHSGNTIYF. CDR3 sequence (DNA): TGTGCCAGCAGCTTACAGGCCCACTCTGGAAACACCATATATTTT.

V gene TRBV27 combines with J gene TRBJ2-5; 11 bases are shared with TRBD2. The CDR3 is made up of 15 amino acids. Germline V CDR1 and CDR2: MNHEY, SMNVEV (reference sequence). V shed 4 bases and J 4 bases; nucleotides not matched to a gene: 5. CDR3 bases: TGTGCCAGCAGTTCTCTTAGCGGGGGGGCAGAGACCCAGTACTTC. Amino acids: CASSSLSGGAETQYF.

The chain recombines TRBV6-1 with TRBJ2-7; 10 nucleotides line up with TRBD1. The CDR3 length is 15 residues. Looked up from germline, CDR1 is MNHNS and CDR2 is SASEGT. V trimming: 10 bases; J trimming: 3 bases; junction bases outside the gene matches: 12. CDR3 in DNA: TGTGCCAATTCGAGGGGGACAGGGGCTTACTACGAGCAGTACTTC. Amino acid sequence: CANSRGTGAYYEQYF.

The V call is TRBV18, the J call TRBJ2-7; a possible D gene is TRBD1 (6 bases). The germline V gene encodes CDR1 KGHSH and CDR2 LQKENI. This CDR3 is built from 14 residues. V was clipped by 1 base and J by 5 bases, with 12 bases between them. CDR3 sequence: CASSPRTGLNEQYF. CDR3 nucleotide sequence: TGTGCCAGCTCACCACGAACAGGGTTGAACGAGCAGTACTTC.

The chain joins TRBV10-3 to TRBJ1-4; D possibly corresponds to TRBD1 (6 bases). The CDR3 consists of 16 residues. Germline CDR1 is ENHRY and CDR2 is SYGVKD. V was clipped by 0 bases and J by 7 bases, with 15 bases between them. Written as DNA, the CDR3 is TGTGCCATCAGTGAGTCAAAGAGTCAGGGGATTGAAAAACTGTTTTTT. This gives the protein CAISESKSQGIEKLFF.

The chain carries TRBV9 and TRBJ1-3, with 11 bases identical to TRBD1. From germline, CDR1 is SGDLS and CDR2 YYNGEE. This CDR3 has 16 amino acids. J lost 0 bases, V lost 4 bases, and 3 bases had no gene match. The CDR3 DNA reads TGTGCCAGCAGCTCGGGGACAGGGGGCTCTGGAAACACCATATATTTT. It specifies CASSSGTGGSGNTIYF.

This chain uses TRBV4-2 with TRBJ2-7; D perhaps matches TRBD1 (6 bases). Trimming left V 3 bases short and J 7 bases short, with 7 bases between. The CDR3 totals 11 residues. Germline V gene sequence: CDR1 LGHNA, CDR2 YNFKEQ. The CDR3 loop is CASSHQGEQYF. DNA for the CDR3: TGTGCCAGCAGCCACCAGGGGGAGCAGTACTTC.

The chain combines TRBV5-4 with TRBJ2-5; 13 bases agree with TRBD2. J was trimmed by 1 base and V by 7 bases; bases with no gene match: 4. The CDR3 contains 15 residues. Germline CDR1 is SGHNT and CDR2 is YYREEE (reference sequence). CDR3: CASRRLAGGQETQYF. The CDR3 DNA follows: TGTGCCAGCCGCAGACTAGCGGGGGGCCAAGAGACCCAGTACTTC.

In its sample, this clone was seen a few times. The chain joins TRBV9 to TRBJ1-1; no clear D gene. The CDR3 extends over 13 amino acids. The V gene lost 0 bases and the J gene lost 6 bases, with 9 bases spanning the gap. Germline V gene data show CDR1 as SGDLS and CDR2 as YYNGEE. In DNA, the CDR3 is TGTGCCAGCAGCGTAGCCGGTAGCTCTGAAGCTTTCTTT. Protein product: CASSVAGSSEAFF.

In regard to this clone: Additional DNA sequences in this sample encode the identical CDR3. The genes are TRBV5-1 and TRBJ1-2; D uncertain. This CDR3 has 13 residues. Germline V CDR1 and CDR2: SGHRS, YFSETQ. V was trimmed by 0 bases and J by 3 bases, leaving 6 bases between them. The DNA of the CDR3 is TGCGCCAGCAGCTTGGACAGAGACTATGGCTACACCTTC. It specifies CASSLDRDYGYTF.

The chain recombines TRBV27 with TRBJ1-1, with D hard to call. V lost 2 bases and J lost 7, with 11 bases in between. The germline CDR1 and CDR2 sequences are MNHEY and SMNVEV (reference sequence). The CDR3 extends over 13 amino acids. CDR3 nucleotide sequence: TGTGCCAGCAGTTTAGCGGGGTCCAGTGAAGCTTTCTTT. Translating it yields CASSLAGSSEAFF.

This chain joins TRBV5-1 and TRBJ2-1; weak D call: TRBD2 (7 bases). CDR1 SGHRS and CDR2 YFSETQ come from the germline V gene. The CDR3 totals 17 residues. Trimming stripped 0 bases from V and 0 bases from J, with 13 bases between. CDR3: CASSLVGGALSYNEQFF. CDR3 sequence (DNA): TGCGCCAGCAGCTTGGTTGGGGGGGCCCTCTCCTACAATGAGCAGTTCTTC.

V is TRBV6-6 and J is TRBJ1-3, with 8 bases that match TRBD1. Looked up from germline, CDR1 is MNHNY and CDR2 is SVGAGI (reference sequence). The CDR3 has 15 residues. The junction had 4 bases not matched to a gene; V was cut back by 6 bases and J by 0 bases. This CDR3 reads CASRPGTGSGNTIYF. CDR3 DNA: TGTGCCAGCAGGCCAGGGACAGGCTCTGGAAACACCATATATTTT.